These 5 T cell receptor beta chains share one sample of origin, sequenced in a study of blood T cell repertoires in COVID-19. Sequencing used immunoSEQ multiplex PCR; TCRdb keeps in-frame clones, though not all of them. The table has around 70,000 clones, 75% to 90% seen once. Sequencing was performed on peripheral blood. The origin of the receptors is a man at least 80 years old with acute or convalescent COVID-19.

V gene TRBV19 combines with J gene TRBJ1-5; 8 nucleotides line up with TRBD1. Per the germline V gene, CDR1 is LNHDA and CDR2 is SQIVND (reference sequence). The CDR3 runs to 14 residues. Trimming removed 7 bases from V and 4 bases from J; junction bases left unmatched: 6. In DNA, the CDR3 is TGTGCCAGTACTCAGGGGGCCCGGAATCAGCCCCAGCATTTT. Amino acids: CASTQGARNQPQHF. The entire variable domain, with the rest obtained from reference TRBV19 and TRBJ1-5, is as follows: DGGITQSPKYLFRKEGQNVTLSCEQNLNHDAMYWYRQDPGQGLRLIYYSQIVNDFQKGDIAEGYSVSREKKESFPLTVTSAQKNPTAFYLCASTQGARNQPQHFGDGTRLSIL.

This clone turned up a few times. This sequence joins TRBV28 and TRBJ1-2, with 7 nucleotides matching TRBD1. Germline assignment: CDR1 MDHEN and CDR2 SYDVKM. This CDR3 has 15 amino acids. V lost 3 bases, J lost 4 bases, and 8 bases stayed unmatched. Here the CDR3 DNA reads TGTGCCAGCAGTTTCCCAGGGGGGATTCGCTATGGCTACACCTTC. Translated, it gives CASSFPGGIRYGYTF.

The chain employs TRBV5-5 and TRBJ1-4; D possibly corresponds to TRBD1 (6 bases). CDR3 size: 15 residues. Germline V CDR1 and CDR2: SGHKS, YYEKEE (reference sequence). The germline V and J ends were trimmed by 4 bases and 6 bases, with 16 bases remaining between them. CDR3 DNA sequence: TGTGCCAGCAGCGCTACGGGGACAACGGATGAAAAACTGTTTTTT. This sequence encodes CASSATGTTDEKLFF.

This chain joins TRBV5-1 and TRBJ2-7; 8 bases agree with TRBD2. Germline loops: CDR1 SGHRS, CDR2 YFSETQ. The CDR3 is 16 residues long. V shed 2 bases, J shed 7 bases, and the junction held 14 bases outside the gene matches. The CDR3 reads CASSFAGAGESFEQYF. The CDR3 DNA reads TGCGCCAGCAGCTTCGCTGGAGCGGGAGAGTCGTTTGAGCAGTACTTC. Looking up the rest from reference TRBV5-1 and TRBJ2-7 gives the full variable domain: KAGVTQTPRYLIKTRGQQVTLSCSPISGHRSVSWYQQTPGQGLQFLFEYFSETQRNKGNFPGRFSGRQFSNSRSEMNVSTLELGDSALYLCASSFAGAGESFEQYFGPGTRLTVT.

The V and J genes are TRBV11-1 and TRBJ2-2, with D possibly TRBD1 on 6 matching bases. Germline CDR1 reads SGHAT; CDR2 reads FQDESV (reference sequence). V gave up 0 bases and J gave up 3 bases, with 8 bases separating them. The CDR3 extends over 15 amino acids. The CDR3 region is CASSLAGTYTGELFF. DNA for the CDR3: TGTGCCAGCAGCTTAGCAGGGACATACACCGGGGAGCTGTTTTTT. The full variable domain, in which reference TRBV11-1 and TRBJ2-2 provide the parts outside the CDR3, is EAEVAQSPRYKITEKSQAVAFWCDPISGHATLYWYRQILGQGPELLVQFQDESVVDDSQLPKDRFSAERLKGVDSTLKIQPAELGDSAMYLCASSLAGTYTGELFFGEGSRLTVL.